The 13 T cell receptor beta chains below were found in one sample sequenced in a study of CD8+ T cells in alopecia areata. The sample's treatment: oral pan-JAK inhibitor, 5-10 mg twice daily. RNA was isolated and reverse transcribed to cDNA, the sequencing template. Some clones are missing from TCRdb's copy, which holds only in-frame ones; the method was immunoSEQ multiplex PCR. The table has approximately 220,000 clones, around two fifths seen once. Sequenced material: CD4+ T cells sorted from blood, taken around week 31, from a patient treated with tofacitinib. The receptor set was obtained from a human donor with alopecia areata.

The rearrangement links TRBV15 to TRBJ1-1; TRBD1 is a possible D gene (6 bases). The V gene lost 5 bases and the J gene lost 0 bases, with 10 bases spanning the gap. The CDR3 is 14 amino acids. CDR1 is LNHNV and CDR2 is YYDKDF in the germline V gene (reference sequence). The CDR3 DNA follows: TGTGCCACCAGCGTAGGACAGATGAACACTGAAGCTTTCTTT. Translated, it gives CATSVGQMNTEAFF.

This clone was recorded a few times. The J gene is TRBJ1-2, the V gene TRBV18; unclear D gene. V was pared by 4 bases and J by 1 base, with 13 bases between. The germline gives CDR1 KGHSH, CDR2 LQKENI. There are 15 residues in the CDR3. The CDR3 loop is CASSLTLGDNYGYTF. In DNA, the CDR3 is TGTGCCAGCTCACTTACTCTCGGGGATAACTATGGCTACACCTTC.

The rearrangement uses TRBV30 and TRBJ2-6; D assignment may be TRBD1 or TRBD2 (5 bases each). The CDR3 extends over 14 amino acids. The germline V gene encodes CDR1 GTSNPN and CDR2 SVGIG (reference sequence). Trimming took 5 bases from V and 0 from J, leaving 8 bases between them. In DNA, the CDR3 is TGTGCCTGGGCAGGGAGCTCTGGGGCCAACGTCCTGACTTTC. It yields the protein CAWAGSSGANVLTF.

This sequence joins TRBV9 and TRBJ2-7; TRBD1 aligns across 8 bases. The CDR3 spans 13 residues. V was clipped by 4 bases and J by 5 bases; unmatched bases: 5. Germline CDR1 SGDLS, CDR2 YYNGEE. The CDR3: CASSSDREDEQYF. The CDR3 nucleotides read TGTGCCAGCAGCTCGGACAGGGAGGACGAGCAGTACTTC.

This clone was observed a few times. V and J are TRBV5-1 and TRBJ2-1; TRBD1 matches 8 bases. CDR3 length: 17 amino acids. The germline gives CDR1 SGHRS, CDR2 YFSETQ. V shed 0 bases and J 8 bases; nucleotides not matched to a gene: 13. In nucleotides, the CDR3 is TGCGCCAGCAGCTTGGTTGCAGGGGGCGCGGGGCTACATGAGCAGTTCTTC. It specifies CASSLVAGGAGLHEQFF.

This clone was seen a handful of times. The rearrangement joins TRBV5-1 to TRBJ2-3; 9 nucleotides agree with TRBD2. The CDR3 consists of 17 residues. Losses at the gene ends were 0 bases for V and 5 bases for J; bases not matched to a gene: 10. The germline CDR1 and CDR2 sequences are SGHRS and YFSETQ. In DNA form, the CDR3 reads TGCGCCAGCAGCTTGGCCTCCGGGACTAGCTCAGGAGATACGCAGTATTTT. It yields the protein CASSLASGTSSGDTQYF.

This clone showed up just a few times. The chain is built from TRBV5-1 and TRBJ1-2; the D gene is possibly TRBD1 (5 bases). The germline V gene encodes CDR1 SGHRS and CDR2 YFSETQ. V was shortened by 4 bases and J by 8 bases, with 18 bases between the two germline ends. The CDR3 is 14 amino acids. CDR3 residues: CASSPWDRQGGYTF. For the CDR3, the DNA is TGCGCCAGCAGCCCCTGGGACCGTCAAGGAGGCTACACCTTC. The full variable domain, rest sourced from reference TRBV5-1 and TRBJ1-2, is KAGVTQTPRYLIKTRGQQVTLSCSPISGHRSVSWYQQTPGQGLQFLFEYFSETQRNKGNFPGRFSGRQFSNSRSEMNVSTLELGDSALYLCASSPWDRQGGYTFGSGTRLTVV.

The chain combines TRBV7-9 with TRBJ2-7, with D possibly matching TRBD2 (6 bases). The CDR3 length is 14 residues. Germline CDR1 and CDR2: SEHNR and FQNEAQ (reference sequence). V lost 5 bases to trimming and J lost 2 bases, with 13 bases between them. The CDR3 region is CASSGQRVPYEQYF. In DNA form, the CDR3 reads TGTGCCAGCAGCGGCCAGCGGGTTCCCTACGAGCAGTACTTC.

The J gene is TRBJ2-6, the V gene TRBV14; 7 positions agree with TRBD2. This CDR3 region has 19 residues. The junction had 11 bases not matched to a gene; V was cut back by 3 bases and J by 0 bases. Germline values: CDR1 SGHDN, CDR2 FVKESK. CDR3 amino acids: CASSHARAAGLSGANVLTF. CDR3 sequence (DNA): TGTGCCAGCAGCCACGCACGGGCAGCGGGGCTCTCTGGGGCCAACGTCCTGACTTTC.

The rearrangement uses TRBV5-6 and TRBJ1-2; D is uncertain. Trimming cost V 4 bases and J 2 bases, with 9 bases left between them. Germline CDR1 SGHDT, CDR2 YYEEEE. The CDR3 consists of 13 residues. The CDR3 DNA reads as TGTGCCAGCAGCCCTATATCGAACTATGGCTACACCTTC. This encodes CASSPISNYGYTF. Supplemented by reference TRBV5-6 and TRBJ1-2, the full variable domain reads DAGVTQSPTHLIKTRGQQVTLRCSPKSGHDTVSWYQQALGQGPQFIFQYYEEEERQRGNFPDRFSGHQFPNYSSELNVNALLLGDSALYLCASSPISNYGYTFGSGTRLTVV.

CDR3 loop: CASSRSGASYEQYF. CDR3 DNA sequence: TGTGCCAGCAGCCGAAGCGGGGCCTCCTACGAGCAGTACTTC. The rearrangement links TRBV7-9 to TRBJ2-7; 7 bases are shared with TRBD2. The V segment lost 5 bases and the J segment 0 bases; nucleotides outside the gene matches: 4. The CDR3 consists of 14 residues. Germline V gene data show CDR1 as SEHNR and CDR2 as FQNEAQ (reference sequence).

The table lists this clone with a few counts. The chain is built from TRBV30 and TRBJ1-5, with D possibly TRBD1 on 6 matching bases. The CDR3 consists of 13 residues. Germline CDR1 and CDR2: GTSNPN and SVGIG (reference sequence). Trimming cost V 2 bases and J 4 bases, with 9 bases left between them. CDR3 sequence: CAWSRDTNQPQHF. CDR3 nucleotide sequence: TGTGCCTGGAGTAGGGACACAAATCAGCCCCAGCATTTT.

This clone was seen more than once but under ten times. The rearrangement joins TRBV27 to TRBJ2-5; maybe TRBD2 (5 bases). Germline V CDR1 and CDR2: MNHEY, SMNVEV (reference sequence). The length of the CDR3 is 15 residues. V was shortened by 6 bases and J by 5 bases, with 19 bases between the two germline ends. CDR3 bases: TGTGCCAGCAGCCGCCGGGGAATCCACGGGGAGACCCAGTACTTC. Encoded protein: CASSRRGIHGETQYF.